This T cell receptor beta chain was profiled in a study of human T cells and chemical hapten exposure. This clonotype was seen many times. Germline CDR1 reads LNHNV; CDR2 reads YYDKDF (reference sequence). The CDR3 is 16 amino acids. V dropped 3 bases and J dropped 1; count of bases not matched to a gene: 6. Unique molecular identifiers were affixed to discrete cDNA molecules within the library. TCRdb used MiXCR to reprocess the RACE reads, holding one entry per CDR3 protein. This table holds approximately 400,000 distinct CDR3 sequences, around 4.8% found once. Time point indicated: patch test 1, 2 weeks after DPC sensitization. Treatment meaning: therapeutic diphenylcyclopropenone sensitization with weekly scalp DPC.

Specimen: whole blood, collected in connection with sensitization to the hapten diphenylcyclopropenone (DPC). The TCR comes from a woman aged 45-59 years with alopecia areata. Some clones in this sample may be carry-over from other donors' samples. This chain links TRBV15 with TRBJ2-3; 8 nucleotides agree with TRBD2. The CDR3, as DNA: TGTGCCACCAGCAGGTTAGCGGGGAGCGGCACAGATACGCAGTATTTT. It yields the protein CATSRLAGSGTDTQYF.